The 18 T cell receptor beta chains below come from one sample, sequenced in a study of control samples from healthy donors and cancer patients. Here immunoSEQ multiplex PCR was the method, and the copy in TCRdb shows in-frame clones only, minus some. In the table there are about 35,000 clones, 90% to 95% of which are singletons. Input material: PBMCs. The source is a man between 40 and 49 years old with colorectal cancer.

This chain connects TRBV7-8 to TRBJ2-6, with D perhaps TRBD2 (5 bases). Between the trimmed V and J ends, which lost 1 base and 0 bases, there was a span of 19 bases. CDR3 size: 20 residues. The germline V gene has CDR1 SGHVS and CDR2 FQNEAQ. The chain's CDR3 is CASSLDTRERWSSGANVLTF. The CDR3 region has the DNA TGTGCCAGCAGCTTAGACACAAGGGAGAGGTGGAGCTCTGGGGCCAACGTCCTGACTTTC. Full variable domain (rest looked up from reference TRBV7-8 and TRBJ2-6): GAGVSQSPRYKVAKRGQDVALRCDPISGHVSLFWYQQALGQGPEFLTYFQNEAQLDKSGLPSDRFFAERPEGSVSTLKIQRTQQEDSAVYLCASSLDTRERWSSGANVLTFGAGSRLTVL.

The V gene is TRBV5-1, the J gene TRBJ2-1; D is ambiguous. From germline, CDR1 is SGHRS and CDR2 YFSETQ. The V end lost 0 bases, the J end lost 1 base, and 5 bases lay between the germline ends. The CDR3 has 14 residues. CDR3 protein: CASSLDTSYNEQFF. The CDR3 DNA reads as TGCGCCAGCAGCTTGGACACTTCCTACAATGAGCAGTTCTTC.

V and J are TRBV6-5 and TRBJ2-3, with 10 bases matching TRBD2. CDR3 size: 14 residues. V trimming: 10 bases; J trimming: 1 base; junction bases outside the gene matches: 5. Germline V gene lookup returns CDR1 MNHEY and CDR2 SVGAGI. The chain's CDR3 is CANKAGGRTDTQYF. CDR3 bases: TGTGCCAACAAAGCGGGGGGGCGCACAGATACGCAGTATTTT.

The rearrangement joins TRBV12-3 or TRBV12-4 to TRBJ2-1, with TRBD2 identical over 8 bases. V lost 7 bases to trimming and J lost 8 bases; unmatched junction nucleotides: 7. The CDR3 loop spans 13 amino acids. The chain's CDR3 is CASKREPRYEQFF. CDR3 nucleotide sequence: TGTGCCAGCAAGCGGGAGCCCCGTTATGAGCAGTTCTTC.

This clone has a single count. The chain has TRBV7-2 and TRBJ1-5; D possibly corresponds to TRBD1 (6 bases). Germline-derived CDR1 and CDR2 are SGHTA and FQGNSA. Trimming removed 5 bases at V and 2 bases at J, with 16 bases between. The CDR3 is 16 residues long. The CDR3 sequence is CASSAPAGGGNQPQHF. DNA of the CDR3: TGTGCCAGCAGCGCCCCCGCGGGGGGCGGCAATCAGCCCCAGCATTTT.

Notes on this clone: Within the sample, other DNA sequences also encode this same CDR3. V gene TRBV11-3 combines with J gene TRBJ2-2; the D is unclear. Trimming took 2 bases from V and 2 from J, leaving 9 bases between them. The CDR3 has 15 residues. From germline, CDR1 is SGHNT and CDR2 YENEEA. The CDR3: CASSLSAVNTGELFF. The CDR3 nucleotides read TGTGCCAGCAGCTTATCGGCGGTTAACACCGGGGAGCTGTTTTTT.

The chain is built from TRBV25-1 and TRBJ1-1; unclear D gene. The CDR3 extends over 16 amino acids. V gave up 4 bases and J gave up 4 bases, with 19 bases separating them. Germline-derived CDR1 and CDR2 are MGHDK and SYGVNS. CDR3 protein: CASSGSFGVDRTEAFF. The CDR3 nucleotides read TGTGCCAGCAGTGGAAGTTTCGGGGTGGACCGCACTGAAGCTTTCTTT.

V gene TRBV5-1 combines with J gene TRBJ1-6; possible D gene TRBD1, 6 bases. V was pared by 2 bases and J by 2 bases, with 8 bases between. This CDR3 is built from 15 residues. Germline CDR1 and CDR2: SGHRS and YFSETQ. The CDR3 DNA reads TGCGCCAGCAGCTTCGGACAGACCTATAATTCACCCCTCCACTTT. This gives the protein CASSFGQTYNSPLHF.

This clone was detected a few times. The CDR3 DNA follows: TGTGCCAGCAGCCTTGCCCTGGGGGGCTATCAGCCCCAGCATTTT. Translated: CASSLALGGYQPQHF. The chain uses TRBV3-1 (or the pseudogene TRBV3-2) and TRBJ1-5; possibly TRBD1 for D (6 bases). The CDR3 spans 15 residues. Germline values: CDR1 LGHDT, CDR2 YNNKEL (reference sequence). Trimming shortened V by 4 bases and J by 5 bases, and 15 bases separated the two germline ends.

The count of this clone is one. The chain employs TRBV19 and TRBJ1-1; the D is unclear. The CDR3 has 13 amino acids. Trimming took 4 bases from V and 0 from J, leaving 6 bases between them. Germline V gene sequence: CDR1 LNHDA, CDR2 SQIVND (reference sequence). The CDR3 sequence is CASSKEVNTEAFF. The CDR3 DNA reads TGTGCCAGTAGTAAGGAAGTGAACACTGAAGCTTTCTTT.

The chain is built from TRBV7-2 and TRBJ1-6; 8 nucleotides match TRBD1. The germline V gene encodes CDR1 SGHTA and CDR2 FQGNSA. The V gene end was trimmed by 6 bases and the J gene end by 7 bases; junction bases not matched to a gene: 8. CDR3 length: 15 residues. The DNA for the CDR3 is TGTGCCAGCAGGGATCAGGGGGCCCTGAATTCACCCCTCCACTTT. Translation gives CASRDQGALNSPLHF. The full variable domain, rest sourced from reference TRBV7-2 and TRBJ1-6, is GAGVSQSPSNKVTEKGKDVELRCDPISGHTALYWYRQSLGQGLEFLIYFQGNSAPDKSGLPSDRFSAERTGGSVSTLTIQRTQQEDSAVYLCASRDQGALNSPLHFGNGTRLTVT.

The rearrangement links TRBV7-9 to TRBJ1-2; 9 bases line up with TRBD1. This CDR3 has 14 amino acids. The junction had 5 bases not matched to a gene; V was cut back by 4 bases and J by 5 bases. The germline V gene has CDR1 SEHNR and CDR2 FQNEAQ (reference sequence). The CDR3 spells CASSSTGGGYGYTF. The CDR3 DNA reads as TGTGCCAGCAGCTCCACAGGGGGCGGGTATGGCTACACCTTC. Together with reference TRBV7-9 and TRBJ1-2, the CDR3 gives the full variable domain: DTGVSQNPRHKITKRGQNVTFRCDPISEHNRLYWYRQTLGQGPEFLTYFQNEAQLEKSRLLSDRFSAERPKGSFSTLEIQRTEQGDSAMYLCASSSTGGGYGYTFGSGTRLTVV.

The chain combines TRBV10-2 with TRBJ1-5; D is perhaps TRBD1 (5 bases). CDR1 and CDR2 (germline): WSHSY, SAAADI. V lost 0 bases and J lost 2, with 8 bases in between. This CDR3 has 15 residues. The CDR3 DNA sequence: TGCGCCAGCAGTGAGTCCGCCAGGGGCAATCAGCCCCAGCATTTT. Its translation is CASSESARGNQPQHF.

The chain employs TRBV3-1 (or the pseudogene TRBV3-2) and TRBJ1-1; 10 bases align to TRBD1. After removal of 3 bases from V and 0 bases from J, the junction contained 19 bases not matched to a gene. The CDR3 consists of 21 residues. Per the germline V gene, CDR1 is LGHDT and CDR2 is YNNKEL (reference sequence). CDR3 in amino acids: CASSHNFYLDRGRAVNTEAFF. The CDR3 DNA follows: TGTGCCAGCAGCCATAATTTCTACCTGGACAGGGGGAGAGCGGTGAACACTGAAGCTTTCTTT.

This clone was recorded only once. The CDR3 sequence: CASSAQPWDRDKAFF. The CDR3 DNA reads TGTGCCAGCAGCGCGCAACCATGGGACAGGGACAAAGCTTTCTTT. The V and J genes are TRBV9 and TRBJ1-1; 9 bases align to TRBD1. The length of the CDR3 is 15 residues. CDR1 SGDLS and CDR2 YYNGEE come from the germline V gene. V dropped 3 bases and J dropped 9; count of bases not matched to a gene: 12.

The chain links TRBV2 to TRBJ2-3; D possibly uses TRBD1 or TRBD2 (5 bases each). CDR3 size: 13 residues. CDR1 and CDR2 (germline): SNHLY, FYNNEI. The V end was cut by 11 bases, the J end by 0 bases, with 12 bases between. CDR3 sequence reads: CAGNRDSTDTQYF. The CDR3 coding sequence is TGTGCCGGAAATAGGGACAGCACAGATACGCAGTATTTT.

The chain recombines TRBV4-1 with TRBJ2-7; D is unclear. The CDR3 is 13 residues long. V dropped 1 base and J dropped 7 bases, with 11 bases sitting between them. Germline-derived CDR1 and CDR2 are MGHRA and YSYEKL. The CDR3 protein is CASSQVGVGEQYF. CDR3 nucleotides: TGCGCCAGCAGCCAAGTGGGTGTAGGAGAGCAGTACTTC.

The rearrangement joins TRBV5-4 to TRBJ1-1; D is ambiguous. The CDR3 runs to 11 residues. Germline CDR1 is SGHNT and CDR2 is YYREEE (reference sequence). Trimming took off 1 base at V and 2 bases at J, with 0 bases between the two ends. CDR3 in DNA: TGTGCCAGCAGCTTGAACACTGAAGCTTTCTTT. It translates to CASSLNTEAFF.